These 22 T cell receptor beta chains were sequenced from one sample in a study of cytomegalovirus exposure and HLA in healthy donors. Researchers ran the PCR with 60 Vbeta and 13 Jbeta primers. Assay: immunoSEQ multiplex PCR; the TCRdb copy retains only in-frame clones and omits some. The sample includes some 190,000 clones, around 80% of them seen just once. What was sequenced was PBMCs. Source of these receptors: a woman aged 25 to 45 in good health and CMV-seronegative.

This sequence joins TRBV7-2 and TRBJ2-7, with 10 positions matching TRBD2. The germline CDR1 and CDR2 sequences are SGHTA and FQGNSA. The J segment lost 2 bases and the V segment lost 6 bases, leaving 4 bases of the junction unmatched. The CDR3 sequence is 14 residues long. Here the CDR3 reads CASRTSGNTYEQYF. CDR3 sequence (DNA): TGTGCCAGCAGAACTAGCGGGAATACCTACGAGCAGTACTTC.

V gene TRBV12-5 combines with J gene TRBJ1-1; TRBD1 aligns across 10 bases. After removal of 7 bases from V and 5 bases from J, the junction contained 16 bases not matched to a gene. CDR3 length: 17 amino acids. Germline V gene data show CDR1 as LGHNT and CDR2 as FRNRAP. The CDR3 region is CASASGQGEGSGTEAFF. The CDR3 bases are TGTGCTAGTGCTTCTGGACAGGGGGAAGGTAGTGGGACTGAAGCTTTCTTT. The full variable domain, completed using reference TRBV12-5 and TRBJ1-1, is DARVTQTPRHKVTEMGQEVTMRCQPILGHNTVFWYRQTMMQGLELLAYFRNRAPLDDSGMPKDRFSAEMPDATLATLKIQPSEPRDSAVYFCASASGQGEGSGTEAFFGQGTRLTVV.

J is TRBJ1-2 and V is TRBV2; TRBD1 matches at 9 bases. Losses at the gene ends were 2 bases for V and 7 bases for J; bases not matched to a gene: 8. This CDR3 region has 15 residues. Per germline, CDR1 SNHLY and CDR2 FYNNEI. Here the CDR3 DNA reads TGTGCCAGCAGTGAATTGGGACAGGGTATCTCTGGCTACACCTTC. Its protein is CASSELGQGISGYTF.

This clone was observed a few times. V gene TRBV7-6 combines with J gene TRBJ2-3; 12 bases line up with TRBD2. The CDR3 is 18 amino acids. The trim removed 1 base at V and 3 bases at J, leaving 8 bases unmatched. Germline CDR1 is SGHVS and CDR2 is FNYEAQ. CDR3 coding DNA: TGTGCCAGCAGCTTAGGGGCTAGCGGGGGGGCTTTGACAGATACGCAGTATTTT. Translating it yields CASSLGASGGALTDTQYF.

The V call is TRBV4-3, the J call TRBJ1-4, with 7 positions matching TRBD1. The CDR3 spans 15 residues. CDR1 and CDR2 (germline): LGHNA, YSLEER. After removal of 1 base from V and 6 bases from J, the junction contained 5 bases not matched to a gene. The CDR3 here is CASSQAGGGHEKLFF. CDR3 in DNA: TGCGCCAGCAGCCAAGCAGGGGGTGGGCATGAAAAACTGTTTTTT.

This chain joins TRBV7-8 and TRBJ1-5; maybe TRBD1 (6 bases). Germline CDR1 is SGHVS and CDR2 is FQNEAQ. Deletions cut 5 bases from V and 0 bases from J, with 11 bases between. The CDR3 runs 15 residues. CDR3 sequence reads: CASSPNRDSNQPQHF. CDR3 in DNA: TGTGCCAGCAGCCCAAACAGGGATAGCAATCAGCCCCAGCATTTT. Drawing the rest from reference TRBV7-8 and TRBJ1-5, the complete variable domain is GAGVSQSPRYKVAKRGQDVALRCDPISGHVSLFWYQQALGQGPEFLTYFQNEAQLDKSGLPSDRFFAERPEGSVSTLKIQRTQQEDSAVYLCASSPNRDSNQPQHFGDGTRLSIL.

This chain joins TRBV27 and TRBJ2-1, with D possibly TRBD1 on 6 matching bases. V was clipped by 4 bases and J by 5 bases, with 18 bases between them. Germline V CDR1 and CDR2: MNHEY, SMNVEV (reference sequence). The CDR3 extends over 16 amino acids. The CDR3 DNA follows: TGTGCCAGCAGTTCTTACAGGGCTCACCACGACAATGAGCAGTTCTTC. This translates into CASSSYRAHHDNEQFF.

J is TRBJ1-5 and V is TRBV6-5, with 11 bases matching TRBD1. CDR1 and CDR2 (germline): MNHEY, SVGAGI. CDR3 length: 16 residues. V shed 4 bases and J 3 bases; nucleotides not matched to a gene: 5. In nucleotides, the CDR3 is TGTGCCAGCAGTTCCCGGACAGGGGGCGCCAATCAGCCCCAGCATTTT. This codes for CASSSRTGGANQPQHF.

This chain uses TRBV5-6 with TRBJ1-1, with D unclear. The CDR3 spans 13 residues. The germline gives CDR1 SGHDT, CDR2 YYEEEE. The germline V and J ends were trimmed by 0 bases and 3 bases, with 6 bases remaining between them. The CDR3 region is CASSLDRDTEAFF. The CDR3 bases are TGTGCCAGCAGCTTGGATCGGGACACTGAAGCTTTCTTT.

This chain joins TRBV7-8 and TRBJ1-3; D is uncertain. V lost 0 bases to trimming and J lost 2 bases, with 17 bases between them. This CDR3 is built from 18 residues. From germline, CDR1 is SGHVS and CDR2 FQNEAQ. The CDR3 DNA reads TGTGCCAGCAGCTTAGCGTCCCCAGGTTTCAAGACTGGAAACACCATATATTTT. This encodes CASSLASPGFKTGNTIYF.

This chain uses TRBV9 with TRBJ1-2, with TRBD1 matching 9 bases. This CDR3 has 15 residues. V lost 0 bases to trimming and J lost 4 bases; unmatched junction nucleotides: 4. In germline, CDR1 is SGDLS, CDR2 YYNGEE. The CDR3 is CASSVVRTGAYGYTF. DNA for the CDR3: TGTGCCAGCAGCGTAGTCCGGACAGGGGCCTATGGCTACACCTTC.

The chain links TRBV10-2 to TRBJ2-3, with D perhaps matching TRBD2 (5 bases). Germline assignment: CDR1 WSHSY and CDR2 SAAADI. The CDR3 contains 13 residues. V lost 4 bases and J lost 2, with 7 bases in between. CDR3 coding DNA: TGCGCCAGCAGTGTACTAGTCACAGATACGCAGTATTTT. Translated, it gives CASSVLVTDTQYF.

This clone was recorded a few times. This chain uses TRBV5-1 with TRBJ2-4, with 9 bases identical to TRBD1. The germline V gene has CDR1 SGHRS and CDR2 YFSETQ. The trim removed 4 bases at V and 0 bases at J, leaving 11 bases unmatched. CDR3 length: 18 residues. The CDR3, as DNA: TGCGCCAGCAGCACAGGACAGGGGTTCGGGTTAGCCAAAAACATTCAGTACTTC. Its protein product is CASSTGQGFGLAKNIQYF.

The chain employs TRBV5-1 and TRBJ2-5; 7 nucleotides line up with TRBD2. There are 14 residues in the CDR3. Germline values: CDR1 SGHRS, CDR2 YFSETQ. V lost 5 bases and J lost 5; bases outside the gene matches: 9. The CDR3 DNA reads TGCGCCAGCAGAGGGGTAGCGGGTGGTGAGACCCAGTACTTC. It encodes CASRGVAGGETQYF.

This chain uses TRBV5-4 with TRBJ2-7, with D hard to call. Trimming cost V 0 bases and J 2 bases, with 6 bases left between them. Germline assignment: CDR1 SGHNT and CDR2 YYREEE (reference sequence). This CDR3 region has 13 residues. The CDR3 bases are TGTGCCAGCAGCTTGGGACTTCCCTACGAGCAGTACTTC. It yields the protein CASSLGLPYEQYF.

This clone was counted a few times. The V call is TRBV19, the J call TRBJ1-5, with TRBD1 identical over 7 bases. This CDR3 has 14 amino acids. The germline V gene encodes CDR1 LNHDA and CDR2 SQIVND (reference sequence). V trimming: 5 bases; J trimming: 5 bases; junction bases outside the gene matches: 6. In nucleotides, the CDR3 is TGTGCCAGTAGTTCCCGGGACAGATATCAGCCCCAGCATTTT. Its protein is CASSSRDRYQPQHF.

The V and J genes are TRBV19 and TRBJ2-5; 10 positions agree with TRBD1. The CDR3 sequence is 13 residues long. The trim removed 10 bases at V and 2 bases at J, leaving 4 bases unmatched. Germline values: CDR1 LNHDA, CDR2 SQIVND (reference sequence). The CDR3 DNA reads TGTGCCACAAGGACAGGGGGTCAAGAGACCCAGTACTTC. Protein sequence: CATRTGGQETQYF.

Note on this clone: Other DNA sequences in this sample translate to the same CDR3. The CDR3: CASSHRDSYEQYF. In DNA, the CDR3 is TGTGCCAGCAGCCACAGGGACTCCTACGAGCAGTACTTC. The chain is built from TRBV4-2 and TRBJ2-7, with a weak D call TRBD1 (5 bases). Per the germline V gene, CDR1 is LGHNA and CDR2 is YNFKEQ. Trimming took off 3 bases at V and 0 bases at J, with 6 bases between the two ends. The CDR3 runs 13 residues.

This clone was seen only once. The rearrangement joins TRBV19 to TRBJ1-1; D remains ambiguous. Trimming took off 6 bases at V and 3 bases at J, with 5 bases between the two ends. The germline V gene encodes CDR1 LNHDA and CDR2 SQIVND (reference sequence). The CDR3 runs 11 residues. CDR3 sequence: CASSFYTEAFF. In DNA, the CDR3 is TGTGCCAGTAGCTTTTACACTGAAGCTTTCTTT. Based on the CDR3 plus reference TRBV19 and TRBJ1-1, the full variable domain is DGGITQSPKYLFRKEGQNVTLSCEQNLNHDAMYWYRQDPGQGLRLIYYSQIVNDFQKGDIAEGYSVSREKKESFPLTVTSAQKNPTAFYLCASSFYTEAFFGQGTRLTVV.

This clone was seen a handful of times. As DNA, the CDR3 is TGTGCCTGGAGTGTACTGGGGAATAAGGAAGGGGCGCGGAATTCACCCCTCCACTTT. This gives the protein CAWSVLGNKEGARNSPLHF. The rearrangement joins TRBV30 to TRBJ1-6; a weak D match, TRBD1 (5 bases). Per germline, CDR1 GTSNPN and CDR2 SVGIG (reference sequence). The CDR3 contains 19 residues. V was cut by 0 bases and J by 7 bases, with 25 bases left in between.

This clone showed up just a few times. V usage is TRBV6-5 and J usage is TRBJ2-5, with TRBD1 as a possible D gene (6 bases). The CDR3 runs to 13 residues. The V end lost 5 bases, the J end lost 1 base, and 8 bases lay between the germline ends. CDR1 and CDR2 (germline): MNHEY, SVGAGI. CDR3 coding DNA: TGTGCCAGCAGTACAGGGTTCCAAGAGACCCAGTACTTC. Translation: CASSTGFQETQYF.

The gene calls are TRBV6-5 and TRBJ2-2, with D maybe TRBD2 (6 bases). Trimming left V 5 bases short and J 6 bases short, with 10 bases between. The germline gives CDR1 MNHEY, CDR2 SVGAGI. This CDR3 region has 13 residues. The CDR3 DNA reads as TGTGCCAGCAGTGCGCGGGGCGCCGGGGAGCTGTTTTTT. Protein product: CASSARGAGELFF.